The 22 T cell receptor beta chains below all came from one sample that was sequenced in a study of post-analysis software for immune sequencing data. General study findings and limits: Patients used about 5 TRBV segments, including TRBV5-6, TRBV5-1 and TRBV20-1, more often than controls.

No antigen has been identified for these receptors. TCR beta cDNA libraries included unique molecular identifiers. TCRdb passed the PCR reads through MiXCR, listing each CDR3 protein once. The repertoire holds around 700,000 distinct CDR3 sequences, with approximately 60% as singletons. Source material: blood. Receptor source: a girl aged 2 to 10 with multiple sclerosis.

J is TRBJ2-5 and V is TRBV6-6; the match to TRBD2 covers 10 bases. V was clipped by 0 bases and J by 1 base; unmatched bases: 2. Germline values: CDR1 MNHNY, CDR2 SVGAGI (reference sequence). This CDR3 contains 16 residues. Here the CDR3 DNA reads TGTGCCAGCAGTTACTCTAGCGGGGGGATCCAAGAGACCCAGTACTTC. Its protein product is CASSYSSGGIQETQYF.

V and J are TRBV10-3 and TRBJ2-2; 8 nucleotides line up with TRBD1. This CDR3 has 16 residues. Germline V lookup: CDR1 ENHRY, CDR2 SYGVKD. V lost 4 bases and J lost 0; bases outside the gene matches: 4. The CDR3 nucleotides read TGTGCCATCAGTGGGACAGGGAGCTCGAACACCGGGGAGCTGTTTTTT. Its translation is CAISGTGSSNTGELFF.

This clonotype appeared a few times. The chain's CDR3 is CSVEADTQETQYF. CDR3 sequence (DNA): TGCAGCGTTGAAGCGGACACTCAAGAGACCCAGTACTTC. The J gene is TRBJ2-5, the V gene TRBV29-1; TRBD1 might be the D (5 bases). Trimming removed 1 base at V and 2 bases at J, with 8 bases between. CDR1 SQVTM and CDR2 ANQGSEA come from the germline V gene. This CDR3 has 13 amino acids.

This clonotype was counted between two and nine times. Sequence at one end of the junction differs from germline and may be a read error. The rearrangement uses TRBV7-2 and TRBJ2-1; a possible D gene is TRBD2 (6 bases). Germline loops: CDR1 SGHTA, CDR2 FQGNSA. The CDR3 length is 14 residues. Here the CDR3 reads CAGSLAEGGAEQFF. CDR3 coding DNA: TGTGCCGGCAGCTTAGCGGAGGGTGGGGCCGAGCAGTTCTTC.

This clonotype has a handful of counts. The CDR3 sequence: CASSITAQNGYTF. In DNA, the CDR3 is TGTGCCAGCAGTATTACGGCGCAAAATGGCTACACCTTC. The chain carries TRBV27 and TRBJ1-2; D unresolved. V lost 5 bases to trimming and J lost 6 bases, with 13 bases between them. CDR1 and CDR2 from the germline V gene are MNHEY and SMNVEV (reference sequence). The CDR3 length is 13 residues.

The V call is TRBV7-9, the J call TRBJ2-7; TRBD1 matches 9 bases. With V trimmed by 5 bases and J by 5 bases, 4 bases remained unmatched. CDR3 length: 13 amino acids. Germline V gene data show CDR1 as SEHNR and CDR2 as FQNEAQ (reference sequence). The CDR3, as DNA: TGTGCCAGCAGCATCCGGGACAGGGACGAGCAGTACTTC. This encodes CASSIRDRDEQYF.

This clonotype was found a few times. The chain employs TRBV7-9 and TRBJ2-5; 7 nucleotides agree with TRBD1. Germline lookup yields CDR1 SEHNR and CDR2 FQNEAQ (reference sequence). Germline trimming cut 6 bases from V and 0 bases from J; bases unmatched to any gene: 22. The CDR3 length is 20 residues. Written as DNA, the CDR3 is TGTGCCAGCAGTCAGAGGGTTACCGGGACAGTCAAGGCGCACCAAGAGACCCAGTACTTC. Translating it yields CASSQRVTGTVKAHQETQYF.

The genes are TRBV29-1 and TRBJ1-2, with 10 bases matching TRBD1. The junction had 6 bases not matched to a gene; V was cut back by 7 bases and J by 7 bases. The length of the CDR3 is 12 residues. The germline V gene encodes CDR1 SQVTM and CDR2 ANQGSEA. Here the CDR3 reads CSDETGGLGYTF. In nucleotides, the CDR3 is TGCAGCGACGAGACAGGGGGCCTTGGCTACACCTTC.

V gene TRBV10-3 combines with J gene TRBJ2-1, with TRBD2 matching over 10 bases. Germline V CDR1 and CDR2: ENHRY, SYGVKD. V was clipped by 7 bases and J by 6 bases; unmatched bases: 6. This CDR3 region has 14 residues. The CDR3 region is CAIKGLADSNEQFF. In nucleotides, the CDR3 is TGTGCCATCAAAGGACTAGCGGACTCCAATGAGCAGTTCTTC.

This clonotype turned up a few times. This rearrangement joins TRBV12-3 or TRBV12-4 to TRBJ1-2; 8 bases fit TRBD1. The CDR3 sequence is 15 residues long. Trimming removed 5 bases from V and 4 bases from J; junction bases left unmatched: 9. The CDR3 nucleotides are TGTGCCAGCAGTGGGGGGACAGGCCGCATCTATGGCTACACCTTC. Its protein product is CASSGGTGRIYGYTF.

In DNA, the CDR3 is TGTGCCAGCAGGACAGGCACCGGGACTGGATACGAGCAGTACTTC. Translation: CASRTGTGTGYEQYF. The V and J genes are TRBV6-5 and TRBJ2-7; TRBD1 or TRBD2 may be the D gene (6 bases each). Trimming removed 6 bases from V and 4 bases from J, with 19 bases in between. CDR3 length: 15 amino acids. Germline V gives CDR1 MNHEY, CDR2 SVGAGI.

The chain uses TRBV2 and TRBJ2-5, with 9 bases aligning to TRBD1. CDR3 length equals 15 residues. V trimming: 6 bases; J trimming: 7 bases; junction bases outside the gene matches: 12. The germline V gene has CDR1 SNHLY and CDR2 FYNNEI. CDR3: CASSEAGDRETTQYF. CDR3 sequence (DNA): TGTGCCAGCAGCGAGGCAGGGGACAGGGAAACGACCCAGTACTTC. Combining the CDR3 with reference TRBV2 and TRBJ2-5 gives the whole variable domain EPEVTQTPSHQVTQMGQEVILRCVPISNHLYFYWYRQILGQKVEFLVSFYNNEISEKSEIFDDQFSVERPDGSNFTLKIRSTKLEDSAMYFCASSEAGDRETTQYFGPGTRLLVL.

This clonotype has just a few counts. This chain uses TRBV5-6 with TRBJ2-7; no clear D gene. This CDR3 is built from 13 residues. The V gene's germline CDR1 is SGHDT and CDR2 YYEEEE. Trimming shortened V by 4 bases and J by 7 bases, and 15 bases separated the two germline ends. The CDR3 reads CASSPWPIREQYF. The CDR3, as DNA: TGTGCCAGCAGCCCATGGCCCATCCGGGAGCAGTACTTC.

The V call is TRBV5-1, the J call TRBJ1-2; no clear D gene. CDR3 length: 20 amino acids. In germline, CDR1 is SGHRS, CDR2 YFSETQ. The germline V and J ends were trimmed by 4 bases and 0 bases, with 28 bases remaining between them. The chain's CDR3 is CASSLVTSGSPSRTNYGYTF. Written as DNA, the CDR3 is TGCGCCAGCAGCCTGGTGACGTCGGGCAGTCCTTCTAGAACTAACTATGGCTACACCTTC.

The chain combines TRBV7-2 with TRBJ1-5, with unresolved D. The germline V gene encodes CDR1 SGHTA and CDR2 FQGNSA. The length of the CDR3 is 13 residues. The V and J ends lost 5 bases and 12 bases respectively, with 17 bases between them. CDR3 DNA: TGTGCCAGCAGCCCTCAAGGTGATACGTTCCAGCATTTT. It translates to CASSPQGDTFQHF.

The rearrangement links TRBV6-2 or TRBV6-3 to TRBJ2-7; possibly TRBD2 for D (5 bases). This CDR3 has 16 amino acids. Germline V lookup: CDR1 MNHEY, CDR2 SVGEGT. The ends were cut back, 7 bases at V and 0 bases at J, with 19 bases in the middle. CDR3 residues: CASNPRGVEGSYEQYF. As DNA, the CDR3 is TGTGCCAGCAACCCTCGGGGTGTAGAGGGCTCCTACGAGCAGTACTTC.

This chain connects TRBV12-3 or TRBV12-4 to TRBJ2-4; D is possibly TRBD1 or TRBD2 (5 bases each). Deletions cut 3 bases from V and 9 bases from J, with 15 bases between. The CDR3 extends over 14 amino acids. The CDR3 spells CASSLGTGLGIQYF. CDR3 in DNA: TGTGCCAGCAGTTTGGGGACGGGGTTAGGCATTCAGTACTTC.

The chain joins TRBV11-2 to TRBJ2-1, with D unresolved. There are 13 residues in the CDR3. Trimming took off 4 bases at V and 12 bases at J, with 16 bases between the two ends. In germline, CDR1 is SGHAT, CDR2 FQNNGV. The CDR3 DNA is TGTGCCAGCAGCTCGACTCCGGTCTACCGGCAGTTCTTC. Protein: CASSSTPVYRQFF.

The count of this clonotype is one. The CDR3 nucleotides read TGTGCCACCAGTGATCCTAAGACAGGGGGTGCCAAAAACATTCAGTACTTC. Its translation is CATSDPKTGGAKNIQYF. The J gene is TRBJ2-4, the V gene TRBV24-1; 9 bases are shared with TRBD1. The junction had 6 bases not matched to a gene; V was cut back by 3 bases and J by 1 base. The CDR3 spans 17 residues. Germline assignment: CDR1 KGHDR and CDR2 SFDVKD.

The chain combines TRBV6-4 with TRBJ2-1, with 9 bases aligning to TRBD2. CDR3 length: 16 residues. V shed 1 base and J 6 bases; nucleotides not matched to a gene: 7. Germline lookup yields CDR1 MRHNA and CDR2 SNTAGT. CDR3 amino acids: CASSDYGGRAINEQFF. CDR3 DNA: TGTGCCAGCAGTGACTACGGCGGGAGGGCCATCAATGAGCAGTTCTTC.

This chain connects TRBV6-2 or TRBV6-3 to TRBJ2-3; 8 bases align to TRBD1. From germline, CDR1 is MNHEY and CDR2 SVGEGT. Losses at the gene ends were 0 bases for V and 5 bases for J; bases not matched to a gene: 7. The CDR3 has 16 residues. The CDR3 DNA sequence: TGTGCCAGCAGTTACTCGAAGGGACAGGTCGAAGATACGCAGTATTTT. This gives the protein CASSYSKGQVEDTQYF.

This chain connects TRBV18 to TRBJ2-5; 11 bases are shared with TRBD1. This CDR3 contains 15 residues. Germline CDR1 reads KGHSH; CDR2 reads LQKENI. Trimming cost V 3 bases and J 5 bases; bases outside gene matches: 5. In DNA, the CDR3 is TGTGCCAGCTCACCCAAGGACAGGGGGCCGGAGACCCAGTACTTC. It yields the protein CASSPKDRGPETQYF.